Below, 24 T cell receptor beta chains from the same sample are listed, as sequenced in a study of CD8+ T cells in alopecia areata. cDNA reverse transcribed from extracted RNA served as the sequencing template. Using immunoSEQ multiplex PCR, the repertoire was profiled, and TCRdb retains in-frame clones only, with some absent. The profile covers 110,000 to 150,000 clones, with roughly 64% appearing a single time and roughly 6.5% taken by the ten largest. Source: CD4+ T cells sorted from blood, taken at week 0. Receptors were obtained from a human donor with alopecia areata.

This clone has more than one count but fewer than ten. V gene TRBV30 combines with J gene TRBJ2-3; the D gene is possibly TRBD2 (5 bases). This CDR3 region has 12 residues. Deletions cut 3 bases from V and 8 bases from J, with 12 bases between. From germline, CDR1 is GTSNPN and CDR2 SVGIG (reference sequence). CDR3 residues: CAWREATGTQYF. Written as DNA, the CDR3 is TGTGCCTGGAGGGAGGCAACGGGTACGCAGTATTTT.

This clone appeared a single time. J is TRBJ2-7 and V is TRBV5-6; 12 nucleotides align to TRBD1. Trimming removed 4 bases from V and 5 bases from J; junction bases left unmatched: 10. The CDR3 is made up of 16 amino acids. Germline CDR1 SGHDT, CDR2 YYEEEE. The CDR3 DNA follows: TGTGCCAGCAGCCGAAATCCGGGACAGGGGGCCAACGAGCAGTACTTC. This codes for CASSRNPGQGANEQYF.

This clone was seen a few times. This chain uses TRBV4-2 with TRBJ1-2; no firm D call. Germline V lookup: CDR1 LGHNA, CDR2 YNFKEQ. The germline V and J ends were trimmed by 1 base and 6 bases, with 21 bases remaining between them. The CDR3 length is 17 residues. CDR3 DNA: TGTGCCAGCAGCCAAGGATCGGTTGCACTTCCCTGGGATGGCTACACCTTC. Protein sequence: CASSQGSVALPWDGYTF.

The rearrangement uses TRBV30 and TRBJ1-2, with D hard to call. The length of the CDR3 is 15 residues. Germline-derived CDR1 and CDR2 are GTSNPN and SVGIG (reference sequence). V lost 0 bases and J lost 0, with 11 bases in between. This CDR3 is CAWSVNLGPNYGYTF. The CDR3 DNA reads TGTGCCTGGAGTGTAAACTTGGGCCCTAACTATGGCTACACCTTC.

V and J are TRBV30 and TRBJ2-1; D is perhaps TRBD2 (5 bases). With 2 bases removed from V and 8 bases from J, the gap between germline ends came to 16 bases. Germline V gene sequence: CDR1 GTSNPN, CDR2 SVGIG (reference sequence). The CDR3 length is 14 residues. The CDR3 DNA follows: TGTGCCTGGAGTACGCTAGCCGGAGTGGATGAGCAGTTCTTC. Its protein is CAWSTLAGVDEQFF.

This clone was seen only a few times. Other DNA sequences in this sample translate to the same CDR3. V gene TRBV20-1 combines with J gene TRBJ1-2; D gene unclear. This CDR3 has 11 residues. Trimming pared 4 bases from V and 2 bases from J, leaving 5 bases between. Germline V lookup: CDR1 DFQATT, CDR2 SNEGSKA (reference sequence). The CDR3: CSATGNYGYTF. CDR3 nucleotide sequence: TGCAGTGCTACAGGCAACTATGGCTACACCTTC.

This clone appeared once. The rearrangement joins TRBV7-2 to TRBJ2-1; perhaps D is TRBD1 or TRBD2 (6 bases each). Germline V gene sequence: CDR1 SGHTA, CDR2 FQGNSA. This CDR3 region has 13 residues. Trimming took off 4 bases at V and 9 bases at J, with 13 bases between the two ends. CDR3 nucleotide sequence: TGTGCCAGCAGCTCTGGAGGGGGGATTGAGCAGTTCTTC. Its protein is CASSSGGGIEQFF.

V is TRBV14 and J is TRBJ2-7; D may correspond to TRBD1 or TRBD2 (5 bases each). The V gene's germline CDR1 is SGHDN and CDR2 FVKESK. Trimming removed 2 bases at V and 2 bases at J, with 16 bases between. There are 16 residues in the CDR3. This CDR3 is CASSQSGAGAAYEQYF. CDR3 sequence (DNA): TGTGCCAGCAGCCAATCCGGGGCAGGCGCGGCCTACGAGCAGTACTTC.

V gene TRBV29-1 combines with J gene TRBJ2-7; 7 nucleotides align to TRBD1. CDR3 size: 12 residues. Germline V gene sequence: CDR1 SQVTM, CDR2 ANQGSEA. V gave up 4 bases and J gave up 2 bases; unmatched junction bases: 2. Written as DNA, the CDR3 is TGCAGCGTTGCGACAGGGCCCTACGAGCAGTACTTC. Translating gives CSVATGPYEQYF.

V and J are TRBV4-3 and TRBJ1-2; D unclear. Germline V gives CDR1 LGHNA, CDR2 YSLEER. V was clipped by 0 bases and J by 8 bases, with 7 bases between them. The CDR3 is 12 amino acids. CDR3 DNA sequence: TGCGCCAGCAGCCAAGATCAAGGGGGCTACACCTTC. Protein: CASSQDQGGYTF.

The CDR3 reads CASSSGPSGGLNEQFF. CDR3 DNA sequence: TGCGCCAGCAGCTCTGGGCCTAGCGGGGGGTTAAATGAGCAGTTCTTC. The chain employs TRBV5-1 and TRBJ2-1; 11 bases are a match to TRBD2. V was clipped by 3 bases and J by 7 bases; unmatched bases: 9. The CDR3 length is 16 residues. The germline CDR1 and CDR2 sequences are SGHRS and YFSETQ.

This clone was found a few times. The V gene is TRBV7-9, the J gene TRBJ2-2; D unresolved. CDR1 SEHNR and CDR2 FQNEAQ come from the germline V gene (reference sequence). V gave up 5 bases and J gave up 7 bases, with 11 bases separating them. This CDR3 is 13 amino acids long. The DNA of the CDR3 is TGTGCCAGCAGCGTAGGAGTTGGCGGGGAGCTGTTTTTT. It codes for CASSVGVGGELFF.

This rearrangement joins TRBV13 to TRBJ2-3; D call uncertain. Trimming stripped 3 bases from V and 0 bases from J, with 10 bases between. This CDR3 has 15 amino acids. Germline V gene sequence: CDR1 PRHDT, CDR2 FYEKMQ (reference sequence). Written as DNA, the CDR3 is TGTGCCAGCAGCTTTCAACCGCGGAGCACAGATACGCAGTATTTT. Encoded protein: CASSFQPRSTDTQYF. Drawing the rest from reference TRBV13 and TRBJ2-3, the complete variable domain is AAGVIQSPRHLIKEKRETATLKCYPIPRHDTVYWYQQGPGQDPQFLISFYEKMQSDKGSIPDRFSAQQFSDYHSELNMSSLELGDSALYFCASSFQPRSTDTQYFGPGTRLTVL.

J is TRBJ2-5 and V is TRBV2; 8 nucleotides line up with TRBD2. Per germline, CDR1 SNHLY and CDR2 FYNNEI. Trimming took 6 bases from V and 2 from J; bases not matched to a gene: 8. The CDR3 contains 15 residues. The CDR3 coding sequence is TGTGCCAGCAGGAACCAAGCGGGGGTTCAAGAGACCCAGTACTTC. Protein: CASRNQAGVQETQYF.

This chain connects TRBV29-1 to TRBJ2-5; D is undetermined. V lost 4 bases and J lost 2, with 8 bases in between. Germline CDR1 reads SQVTM; CDR2 reads ANQGSEA. The CDR3 is 12 residues long. In DNA form, the CDR3 reads TGCAGCGTTGCGTTCCATCAAGAGACCCAGTACTTC. Amino acid sequence: CSVAFHQETQYF. Filled out from reference TRBV29-1 and TRBJ2-5, the complete variable domain reads SAVISQKPSRDICQRGTSLTIQCQVDSQVTMMFWYRQQPGQSLTLIATANQGSEATYESGFVIDKFPISRPNLTFSTLTVSNMSPEDSSIYLCSVAFHQETQYFGPGTRLLVL.

This chain uses TRBV2 with TRBJ2-5, with 11 positions matching TRBD1. The CDR3 has 14 residues. V lost 8 bases to trimming and J lost 4 bases; unmatched junction nucleotides: 6. Per the germline V gene, CDR1 is SNHLY and CDR2 is FYNNEI. Here the CDR3 DNA reads TGTGCCAGCCGGAGGGGACAGGGGGGAGAGACCCAGTACTTC. Protein: CASRRGQGGETQYF.

The chain couples TRBV30 to TRBJ2-1; 8 bases agree with TRBD1. V was pared by 2 bases and J by 2 bases, with 2 bases of the junction left unmatched. The CDR3 extends over 14 amino acids. The germline V gene has CDR1 GTSNPN and CDR2 SVGIG (reference sequence). The CDR3 loop is CAWSTGQAYNEQFF. As DNA, the CDR3 is TGTGCCTGGAGTACGGGACAGGCCTACAATGAGCAGTTCTTC.

The V gene is TRBV5-1, the J gene TRBJ1-2; unclear D gene. V shed 2 bases and J shed 1 base, with 6 bases lying between them. CDR1 and CDR2 from the germline V gene are SGHRS and YFSETQ. The CDR3 is 13 amino acids. The CDR3 DNA sequence: TGCGCCAGCAGCTTTCAGAATAACTATGGCTACACCTTC. The encoded protein is CASSFQNNYGYTF.

Regarding this clone: The same CDR3 also results from other DNA sequences found in this sample. The chain has TRBV7-6 and TRBJ2-2; no clear D. V was cut by 4 bases and J by 7 bases, with 7 bases left in between. Looked up from germline, CDR1 is SGHVS and CDR2 is FNYEAQ. The CDR3 is 12 amino acids. In DNA, the CDR3 is TGTGCCAGCAGCTCCGACTTCGGGGAGCTGTTTTTT. Translating it yields CASSSDFGELFF. The full variable domain, its missing parts supplied by reference TRBV7-6 and TRBJ2-2, is GAGVSQSPRYKVTKRGQDVALRCDPISGHVSLYWYRQALGQGPEFLTYFNYEAQQDKSGLPNDRFSAERPEGSISTLTIQRTEQRDSAMYRCASSSDFGELFFGEGSRLTVL.

This clone showed up just a few times. The chain is built from TRBV7-2 and TRBJ2-1; the match to TRBD2 covers 7 bases. The V gene's germline CDR1 is SGHTA and CDR2 FQGNSA. The CDR3 totals 19 residues. V lost 6 bases and J lost 0; bases outside the gene matches: 17. In DNA form, the CDR3 reads TGTGCCAGCAGTACCCCTGTCGGGGGGTCACGCAGCTCCTACAATGAGCAGTTCTTC. Translated, it gives CASSTPVGGSRSSYNEQFF.

This clone has more than one count but fewer than ten. V gene TRBV7-3 combines with J gene TRBJ2-6; D gene unclear. The CDR3 is made up of 13 amino acids. Trimming removed 5 bases from V and 9 bases from J, with 11 bases in between. Germline V CDR1 and CDR2: SGHTA, FQGTGA. CDR3 in amino acids: CASSPSAVNVLTF. Here the CDR3 DNA reads TGTGCCAGCAGCCCCTCTGCCGTCAACGTCCTGACTTTC.

This clone has only a few counts. This sequence joins TRBV5-8 and TRBJ1-6; 9 bases match TRBD1. Germline-derived CDR1 and CDR2 are SGHTS and YDEGEE. Unmatched junction bases numbered 4, after V lost 4 bases and J lost 8 bases. CDR3 length: 14 residues. Here the CDR3 reads CASSGDRVYSPLHF. The CDR3, as DNA: TGTGCCAGCAGCGGGGACAGGGTCTATTCACCCCTCCACTTT.

The J gene is TRBJ1-2, the V gene TRBV10-1; no firm D call. The CDR3 spans 13 residues. Trimming shortened V by 5 bases and J by 4 bases, and 11 bases separated the two germline ends. Germline CDR1 reads WNHNN; CDR2 reads SYGVQD (reference sequence). The CDR3 nucleotides read TGCGCCAGCAGTAATGGACCGGGCTATGGCTACACCTTC. This encodes CASSNGPGYGYTF.

This chain connects TRBV4-1 to TRBJ2-3; D perhaps matches TRBD2 (5 bases). V was cut by 0 bases and J by 11 bases, with 6 bases left in between. This CDR3 has 11 residues. Looked up from germline, CDR1 is MGHRA and CDR2 is YSYEKL. This CDR3 reads CASSQDRGQYF. DNA for the CDR3: TGCGCCAGCAGCCAAGATCGGGGGCAGTATTTT.